The clone carrying this T cell receptor beta chain has at least ten counts. The antigen remains undetermined. Semi-nested PCR with Nested Universal Primer A followed constant-region reverse priming of full-length variable regions. TCRdb reprocessed the 5' RACE reads with MiXCR, giving one entry per CDR3 protein. This repertoire shows some 44,000 distinct CDR3 sequences, 22% found once; its top ten account for around 4%. Trimming removed 5 bases at V and 6 bases at J, with 14 bases between. This CDR3 is built from 13 residues. CDR1 and CDR2 from the germline V gene are DFQATT and SNEGSKA (reference sequence). The sorted Tregs were CD4+CD25+CD127-/low cells. Study-wide results and caveats: Tumor memory CD4+ T cell TCR gene usage clustered with blood and lymph node memory CD4+ cells and lymph node naive CD4+ cells. Whole repertoires were not studied in the larger cohort, only one V-J beta rearrangement. Tumor Tregs overlapped most with tumor, then blood, naive CD4+ cells.

The origin of this receptor is a female donor with breast cancer. The chain combines TRBV20-1 with TRBJ2-1; maybe TRBD1 (6 bases). Sequenced sample: Tregs sorted from blood. CDR3 loop: CSAFQGLVNEQFF. The CDR3 DNA follows: TGCAGTGCTTTCCAGGGGCTTGTCAATGAGCAGTTCTTC.